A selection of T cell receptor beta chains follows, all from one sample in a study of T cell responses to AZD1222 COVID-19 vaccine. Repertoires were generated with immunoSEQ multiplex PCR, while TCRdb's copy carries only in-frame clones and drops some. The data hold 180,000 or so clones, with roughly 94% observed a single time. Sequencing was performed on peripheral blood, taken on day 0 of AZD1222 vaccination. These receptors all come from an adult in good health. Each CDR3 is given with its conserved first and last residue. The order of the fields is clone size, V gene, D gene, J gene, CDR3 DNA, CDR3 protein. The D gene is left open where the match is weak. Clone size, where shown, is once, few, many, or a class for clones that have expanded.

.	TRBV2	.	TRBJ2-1	TGTGCCAGCGGGGCACGCTCTGAGGGTGAGCAGTTCTTC	CASGARSEGEQFF
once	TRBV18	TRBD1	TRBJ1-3	TGTGCCAGCTCACCCGGGACAGGTAGCTACACCATATATTTT	CASSPGTGSYTIYF
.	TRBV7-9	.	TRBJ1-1	TGTGCCAGCAGCTTCGGGGGGAGTGAAGCTTTCTTT	CASSFGGSEAFF
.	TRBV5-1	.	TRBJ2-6	TGCGCCAGCAGTTGGGCCAACGTCCTGACTTTC	CASSWANVLTF
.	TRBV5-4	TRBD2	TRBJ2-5	TGTGCCAGCAGCTTGGTAGGCGGGGGCCAAGAGACCCAGTACTTC	CASSLVGGGQETQYF
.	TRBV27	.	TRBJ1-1	TGTGCCAGCAGTTTATCGGGCGACACAGCTGAAGCTTTCTTT	CASSLSGDTAEAFF
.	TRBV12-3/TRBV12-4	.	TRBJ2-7	TGTGCCAGCAGTTTTTTGAGGGAGCAGTACTTC	CASSFLREQYF
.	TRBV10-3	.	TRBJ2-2	TGTGCCACCAACAGCGCTTCGAACACCGGGGAGCTGTTTTTT	CATNSASNTGELFF
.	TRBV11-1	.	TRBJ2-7	TGTGCCAGCAGCCCCTTCCGCAGCGGAGTCTACGAGCAGTACTTC	CASSPFRSGVYEQYF
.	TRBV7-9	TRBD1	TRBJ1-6	TGTGCCAGCAGGGTGGGACAGTCGAATTCACCCCTCCACTTT	CASRVGQSNSPLHF
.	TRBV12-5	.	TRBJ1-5	TGTGCTAGTGGTACACCCATTCAGCCCCAGCATTTT	CASGTPIQPQHF
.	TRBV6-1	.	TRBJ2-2	TGTGCCAGCAGTGAAGAGGGAGGATCCAACACCGGGGAGCTGTTTTTT	CASSEEGGSNTGELFF
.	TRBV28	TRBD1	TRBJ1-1	TGTGCCAGCAGTTTCACAGGGGTGGGGAACACTGAAGCTTTCTTT	CASSFTGVGNTEAFF
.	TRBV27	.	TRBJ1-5	TGTGCCAGCAGTTTAGGAGGGTCGGGTCAGCCCCAGCATTTT	CASSLGGSGQPQHF
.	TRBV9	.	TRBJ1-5	TGTGCCAGCAGCGTAGGGGGGGCAGTCAATCAGCCCCAGCATTTT	CASSVGGAVNQPQHF
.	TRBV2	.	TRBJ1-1	TGTGCCAGCAGTCTTCAGGCAAAGAACACTGAAGCTTTCTTT	CASSLQAKNTEAFF
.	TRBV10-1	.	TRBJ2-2	TGCGCCAGCAGAGGGGGGCCCGGGGAGCTGTTTTTT	CASRGGPGELFF
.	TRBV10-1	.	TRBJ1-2	TGCGCCAGCAGTGAGGGGGCTAACTATGGCTACACCTTC	CASSEGANYGYTF
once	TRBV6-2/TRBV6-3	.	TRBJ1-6	TGTGCCAGCAGTTACGGGGGGGAACATTCACCCCTCCACTTT	CASSYGGEHSPLHF
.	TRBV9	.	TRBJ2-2	TGTGCCAGCAGCCCACAGGGGCGGGGGACCGGGGAGCTGTTTTTT	CASSPQGRGTGELFF
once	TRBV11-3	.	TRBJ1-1	TGTGCCAGCAGCTTAGCACGGGCGGTGAACACTGAAGCTTTCTTT	CASSLARAVNTEAFF
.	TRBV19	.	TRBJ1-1	TGTGCCAGTAGTCCCGAGGGGGGAACTGAAGCTTTCTTT	CASSPEGGTEAFF
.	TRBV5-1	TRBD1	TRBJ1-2	TGCGCCAGCAGTTCCCGACAGGGCCCGCTCGGCTACACCTTC	CASSSRQGPLGYTF
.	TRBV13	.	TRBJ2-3	TGTGCCAGCAGCTTAGGATACAGTTTAGGAGATACGCAGTATTTT	CASSLGYSLGDTQYF
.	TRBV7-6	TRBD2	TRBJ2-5	TGTGCCAGCAGCCAAGCCGGGACTAGGCAAGAGACCCAGTACTTC	CASSQAGTRQETQYF
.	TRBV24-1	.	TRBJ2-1	TGTGCCACCAGTGTACTAGGGGTAACTGAGCAGTTCTTC	CATSVLGVTEQFF
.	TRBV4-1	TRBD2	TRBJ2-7	TGCGCCAGCAGCCACCTCCCTCTAGCGGGACCATCCTACGAGCAGTACTTC	CASSHLPLAGPSYEQYF
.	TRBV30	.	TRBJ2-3	TGTGCCTGGAGTGATGGAGCAAGCACAGATACGCAGTATTTT	CAWSDGASTDTQYF
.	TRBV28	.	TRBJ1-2	TGTGCCAGCAGAAAAGCTGGGGGCTACACCTTC	CASRKAGGYTF
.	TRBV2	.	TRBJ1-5	TGTGCCAGCAGGGGAGGGTCCGGCAATCAGCCCCAGCATTTT	CASRGGSGNQPQHF
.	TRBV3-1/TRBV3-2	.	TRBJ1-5	TGTGCCAGCAGCCAAGATCTTGGCGATCAGCCCCAGCATTTT	CASSQDLGDQPQHF
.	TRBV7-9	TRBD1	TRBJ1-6	TGTGCCAGCAGCTCGGACAGGGACTATAATTCACCCCTCCACTTT	CASSSDRDYNSPLHF
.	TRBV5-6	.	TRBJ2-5	TGTGCCAGCAGCTTATCAGGGACCCCGCAGACCCAGTACTTC	CASSLSGTPQTQYF
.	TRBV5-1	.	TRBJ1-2	TGCGCCAGCAGCTTGAGGTCTGAGGGGCCTTATGGCTACACCTTC	CASSLRSEGPYGYTF
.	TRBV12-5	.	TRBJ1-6	TGTGCTAGTGGTCCCGAAGGAATTAATTCACCCCTCCACTTT	CASGPEGINSPLHF
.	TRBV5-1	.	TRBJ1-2	TGCGCCAGCAGCTTGGGGGAGGTTCTAGCTAACTATGGCTACACCTTC	CASSLGEVLANYGYTF
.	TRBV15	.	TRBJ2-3	TGTGCCACCAGCAGAGGAGCGGCGTCAGTCCCCGTAGATACGCAGTATTTT	CATSRGAASVPVDTQYF
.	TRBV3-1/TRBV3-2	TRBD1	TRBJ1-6	TGTGCCAGCAGCCAGGGTGTAGGACAGGCTAATTCACCCCTCCACTTT	CASSQGVGQANSPLHF
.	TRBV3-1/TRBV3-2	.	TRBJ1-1	TGTGCCAGCACCTTAGCGAACACTGAAGCTTTCTTT	CASTLANTEAFF
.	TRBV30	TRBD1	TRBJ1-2	TGTGCTTATGAACAGGGGGCACAATATGGCTACACCTTC	CAYEQGAQYGYTF
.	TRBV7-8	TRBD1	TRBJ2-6	TGTGCCAGCAGCGCCCTCAGACAGGGTGCTGGGGCCAACGTCCTGACTTTC	CASSALRQGAGANVLTF
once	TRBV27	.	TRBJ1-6	TGTGCCAGCAGGCTCGCATCGACAGGATCTAATTCACCCCTCCACTTT	CASRLASTGSNSPLHF
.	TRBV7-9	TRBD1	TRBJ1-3	TGTGCCAGCGGCGCGACAGGGGCTGGAAACACCATATATTTT	CASGATGAGNTIYF
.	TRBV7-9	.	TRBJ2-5	TGTGCCAGCAGCTTATCATCCCGCTGGAGGGAATCCCCTCAAGAGACCCAGTACTTC	CASSLSSRWRESPQETQYF
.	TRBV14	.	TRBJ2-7	TGTGCCAGCAGCCAAGATCGGAGGGGGACCTACGAGCAGTACTTC	CASSQDRRGTYEQYF
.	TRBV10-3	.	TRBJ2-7	TGTGCCACCGGCCGGACCCGAGATTACGAGCAGTACTTC	CATGRTRDYEQYF
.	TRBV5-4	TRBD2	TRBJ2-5	TGTGCCAGCAGCATAGCGGGACCTCTCGCGGAGACCCAGTACTTC	CASSIAGPLAETQYF
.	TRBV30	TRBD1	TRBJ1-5	TGTGCCTGGGGGACAGGGAGGCATCAGCCCCAGCATTTT	CAWGTGRHQPQHF
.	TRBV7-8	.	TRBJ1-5	TGTGCCAGCAGCTTATGGCCGGACACTTTTAGCAATCAGCCCCAGCATTTT	CASSLWPDTFSNQPQHF
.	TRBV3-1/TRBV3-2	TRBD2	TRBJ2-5	TGTGCCAGCAGCCCGGGGAGGGGAGAGACCCAGTACTTC	CASSPGRGETQYF
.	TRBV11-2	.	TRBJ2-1	TGTGCCAGCAGCTTTGAGCGGAACAATGAGCAGTTCTTC	CASSFERNNEQFF
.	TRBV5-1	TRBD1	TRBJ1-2	TGCGCCAGCAGCTCCGGGACAGGGGACTATGGCTACACCTTC	CASSSGTGDYGYTF